The entry below gives a single TCR beta chain sequence along with its context. Its antigen target is currently unknown. One base away there is no much larger clone; base qualities are not given. Whole blood was collected in K2EDTA tubes by collaborating institutions according to the institutions' own protocols. Collaborator samples were shipped for TCRbeta analysis as frozen whole blood, isolated PBMCs, or DNA extracted from either sample type. From the cysteine through the phenylalanine, the CDR3 covers 16 amino acids. Here the CDR3 DNA is all that survives: 48 bases in frame from base 1. CDR1 and CDR2 are read off the germline V gene as MGHDK and SYGVNS. At the junction V is shortened by 7 bases and J by 4 bases; bases outside the gene matches: 11. The record originates from a study of blood T cell repertoires in COVID-19 (dated by TCRdb to 2020 to 2022). A note on the overall study: Samples from collaborators originated in the United States, Italy and Spain and spanned both the acute and convalescent phases of COVID-19. The prospective study material was composed of cDNA or gDNA derived from T cells, B-cell-depleted T cells, or PBMCs. The dataset comprised deeply sampled blood TCRbeta repertoires from subjects exposed to, actively infected with, or recovered from COVID-19. The repertoires were made available in a free public database intended to serve as a resource for research on the immune response to SARS-CoV-2. Samples came from the ongoing ImmuneRACE study (first 160 participants) plus 1,254 subjects from 6 global collaborators. The sample metadata nearly always contained a de-identified subject ID, COVID-19 status, age in years and sex. HLA class I and class II types, where available, came from metadata supplied by the sample provider rather than from assay-based typing. Study-level results and caveats: The quantity of clinical and demographic metadata differed by source and by participant and was supplied without curation.

TCRbeta CDR3 regions were amplified from genomic DNA by means of the immunoSEQ Assay, a bias-controlled multiplex PCR. On the authors' methods: The number of nucleated cells in each sample was estimated by amplification of reference gene primers within the assay. Sequence reads were collapsed and filtered to measure the absolute abundance of every unique TCRbeta CDR3 rearrangement. For each sample, productive Simpson clonality was calculated as the square root of Simpson's diversity index across productive rearrangements. The source is immuneACCESS, and TCRdb retained only in-frame sequences with V and J called. Part of the clones is not carried over; for the studies checked, unresolved V genes explain less than half of this, and the remainder is unexplained. V and J calls and clone size are given by that table; D and trimming were obtained from the DNA. This sample is represented by 150,000 to 200,000 clones; around 86% of them were singletons. Together, the top ten hold about 0.98% of the sample.

The V and J genes are TRBV25-1 and TRBJ2-2; TRBD1 matches 8 bases in the middle. This TCR derives from a man aged 18 to 35 with acute or convalescent COVID-19. Sequences were obtained from peripheral blood. This receptor has the CDR3 CASTFPDREGTGELFF. The DNA sequence is as follows: TGTGCCAGCACCTTCCCGGACAGGGAAGGCACCGGGGAGCTGTTTTTT.